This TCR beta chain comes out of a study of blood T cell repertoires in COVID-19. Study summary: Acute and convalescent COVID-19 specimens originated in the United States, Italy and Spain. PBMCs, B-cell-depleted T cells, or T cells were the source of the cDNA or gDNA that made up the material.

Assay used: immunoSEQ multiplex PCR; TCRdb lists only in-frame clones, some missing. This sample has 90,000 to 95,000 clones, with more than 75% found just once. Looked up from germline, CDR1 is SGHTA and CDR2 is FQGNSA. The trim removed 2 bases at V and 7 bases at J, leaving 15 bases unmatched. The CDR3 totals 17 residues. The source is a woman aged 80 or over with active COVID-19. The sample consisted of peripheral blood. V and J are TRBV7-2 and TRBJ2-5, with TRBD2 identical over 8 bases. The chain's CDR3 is CASSLIEAAGERWTQYF. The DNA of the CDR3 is TGTGCCAGCAGCTTAATTGAGGCAGCGGGGGAGCGGTGGACCCAGTACTTC.